The TCR beta chain described here comes from a study of blood T cell repertoires in COVID-19. Background on the study: The United States, Italy and Spain supplied acute and convalescent COVID-19 samples. PBMCs, B-cell-depleted T cells, or T cells provided the cDNA or gDNA that made up the material.

Trimming stripped 2 bases from V and 0 bases from J, with 2 bases between. There are 13 residues in the CDR3. Germline V lookup: CDR1 LNHDA, CDR2 SQIVND (reference sequence). Some clones are missing from TCRdb's copy, which holds only in-frame ones; the method was immunoSEQ multiplex PCR. Of around 61,000 clones listed, roughly 89% were seen once; the top ten hold approximately 1.5%. The specimen was peripheral blood. The gene calls are TRBV19 and TRBJ2-4, with D hard to call. The receptor's source is a man between 60 and 75 years old with acute or convalescent COVID-19. CDR3 DNA: TGTGCCAGTAGTATACTAGCCAAAAACATTCAGTACTTC. Translation gives CASSILAKNIQYF.